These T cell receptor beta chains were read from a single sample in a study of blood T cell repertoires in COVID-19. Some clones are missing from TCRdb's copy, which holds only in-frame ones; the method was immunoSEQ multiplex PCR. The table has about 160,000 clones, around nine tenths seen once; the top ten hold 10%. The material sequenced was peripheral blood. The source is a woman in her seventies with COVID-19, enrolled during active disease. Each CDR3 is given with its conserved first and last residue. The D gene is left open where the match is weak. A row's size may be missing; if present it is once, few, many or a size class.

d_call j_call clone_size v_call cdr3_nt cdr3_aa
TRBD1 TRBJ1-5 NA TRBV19 TGTGCCAGTAGTTCTGGGAGCGAACAGGGGTTAAATCAGCCCCAGCATTTT CASSSGSEQGLNQPQHF
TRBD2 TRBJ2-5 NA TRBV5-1 TGCGCCAGTTCCCCGGGACTAGCATACGGAGAGACCCAGTACTTC CASSPGLAYGETQYF
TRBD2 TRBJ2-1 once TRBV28 TGTGCCAGCAGTTTTTCGCGGGGGGTAGACAATGAGCAGTTCTTC CASSFSRGVDNEQFF
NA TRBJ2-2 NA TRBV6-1 TGTGCCAGCCACAGGGAACTCAACACCGGGGAGCTGTTTTTT CASHRELNTGELFF
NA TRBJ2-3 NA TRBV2 TGTGCCAGCAGTTCTACAGGGCTGAGCAATCAGCCCCAGTATTTT CASSSTGLSNQPQYF
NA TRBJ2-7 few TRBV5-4 TGTGCCAGCAGCTTAGACAGAGGACAGACCTACGAGCAGTACTTC CASSLDRGQTYEQYF
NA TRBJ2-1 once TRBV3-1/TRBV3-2 TGTGCCAGCAGCCTAGCGGTCGGATCTGGGAATGAGCAGTTCTTC CASSLAVGSGNEQFF
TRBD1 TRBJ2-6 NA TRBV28 TGTGCCAGCAGTTCCTGGACAGGGGCGCGATCTGGGGCCAACGTCCTGACTTTC CASSSWTGARSGANVLTF
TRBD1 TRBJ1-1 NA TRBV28 TGTGCCAGTCTTGGGACAGCAGATGAAGCTTTCTTT CASLGTADEAFF
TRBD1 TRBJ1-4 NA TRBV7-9 TGTGCCAGCAGCTTAGCTATGGGACAGGGAAGTGAAAAACTGTTTTTT CASSLAMGQGSEKLFF
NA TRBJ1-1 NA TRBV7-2 TGTGCCAGCACCGAGCACAGCAAGAACACTGAAGCTTTCTTT CASTEHSKNTEAFF
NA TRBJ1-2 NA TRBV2 TGTGCCAGCAGTGAATGGGAGTTCACATCCGTTAACTATGGTTACACCTTC CASSEWEFTSVNYGYTF
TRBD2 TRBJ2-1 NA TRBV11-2 TGTGCCAGCAGCCCCTCAGCGGGGGGATGGGAGAATGAGCAGTTCTTC CASSPSAGGWENEQFF
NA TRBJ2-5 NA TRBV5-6 TGTGCCAGCAGCGAAGGACTATTGTACCAAGAGACCCAGTACTTC CASSEGLLYQETQYF
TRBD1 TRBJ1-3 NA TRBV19 TGTGCCAGTAGTACCCCGGGACAGGCGAGCTCTGGAAACACCATATATTTT CASSTPGQASSGNTIYF
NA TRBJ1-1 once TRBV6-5 TGTGCCAGCAGTTCGACACTTATGAACACTGAAGCTTTCTTT CASSSTLMNTEAFF
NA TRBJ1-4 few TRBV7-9 TGTGCCAGCAGCCCCGCTGCCGGGAAAAGTGAAAAACTGTTTTTT CASSPAAGKSEKLFF
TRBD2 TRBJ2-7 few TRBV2 TGTGCCAGCATCCAGCGGGGGGGCCTGTACGAGCAGTACTTC CASIQRGGLYEQYF
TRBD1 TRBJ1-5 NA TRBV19 TGTGCCAGTAGTATAGACAGGGGGGGCAATCAGCCCCAGCATTTT CASSIDRGGNQPQHF
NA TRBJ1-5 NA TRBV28 TGTGCCAGCCGGGAGGTAAATCAGCCCCAGCATTTT CASREVNQPQHF
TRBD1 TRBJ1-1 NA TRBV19 TGTGCCAGTAGTTTACAGGGGTTGGAGAACACTGAAGCTTTCTTT CASSLQGLENTEAFF
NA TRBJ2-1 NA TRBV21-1 TGTGCCAGCAGCAAGTGCAAGCGGTCGAAGCGGGGGGGCACCAATGAGCAGTTCTTC CASSKCKRSKRGGTNEQFF
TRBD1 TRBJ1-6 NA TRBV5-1 TGCGCCAGCAGCTCTTCCGGGACAGGGAACTCACCCCTCCACTTT CASSSSGTGNSPLHF
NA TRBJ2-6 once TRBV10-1 TGCGCCAGCAGTCTTGGTAGAAGATGCCAAAGTCGGGCCAACGTCCTGACTTTC CASSLGRRCQSRANVLTF
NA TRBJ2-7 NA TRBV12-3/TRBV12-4 TGTGCCAGCAGAAAAACGAGCTCCTACGAGCAGTACTTC CASRKTSSYEQYF
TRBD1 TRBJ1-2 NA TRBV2 TGTGCCAGCAGTGAGTCCCTAGACTCGGGACAGACCTATGGCTACACCTTC CASSESLDSGQTYGYTF
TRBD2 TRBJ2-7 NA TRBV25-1 TGTGCCAGCAGTAAGGGAGGTAGCGGGGGAACCTACGAGCAGTACTTC CASSKGGSGGTYEQYF
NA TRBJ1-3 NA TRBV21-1 TGTGCCAGCAGCAGAGACTGGACATCCCGCACAAACACCATATATTTT CASSRDWTSRTNTIYF
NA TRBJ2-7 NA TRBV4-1 TGCGCCAGCAGCCAAGATCGGGACACCTACGAGCAGTACTTC CASSQDRDTYEQYF
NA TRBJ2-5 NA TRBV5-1 TGCGCCAGCAGAACTCCAGGGCAAGAGACCCAGTACTTC CASRTPGQETQYF
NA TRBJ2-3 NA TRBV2 TGTGCCAGCACCGGCCCACCGGGGGTCACAGATACGCAGTATTTT CASTGPPGVTDTQYF
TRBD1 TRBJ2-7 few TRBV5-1 TGCGCCAGCAACCATACCGTCGGACAGGGAGTGTACGAATATCCGTACGAGCAGTACTTC CASNHTVGQGVYEYPYEQYF